The next 20 T cell receptor beta chains were all read from a single sample in a study of shared clonotypes between healthy human individuals. Method: immunoSEQ multiplex PCR; TCRdb's copy keeps in-frame clones and lacks some. The sample yields approximately 1,500,000 clones, approximately 97% seen once. Sequencing used naive CD4+ T cells sorted from blood. Subset given: CD45RA+ positively selected. Every receptor here comes from a man aged 30 to 39 in good health.

The chain uses TRBV19 and TRBJ2-7, with 8 bases fitting TRBD2. Germline assignment: CDR1 LNHDA and CDR2 SQIVND (reference sequence). This CDR3 has 13 amino acids. Germline trimming cut 7 bases from V and 4 bases from J; bases unmatched to any gene: 6. The CDR3 loop reads CASKGSGIYEQYF. Written as DNA, the CDR3 is TGTGCCAGTAAGGGTAGCGGGATTTACGAGCAGTACTTC.

This chain joins TRBV18 and TRBJ2-1, with a weak D call TRBD1 (5 bases). V lost 3 bases to trimming and J lost 2 bases, with 14 bases between them. The CDR3 extends over 16 amino acids. Germline V gene sequence: CDR1 KGHSH, CDR2 LQKENI. This chain's CDR3 is CASSPRTNDPYNEQFF. The CDR3 bases are TGTGCCAGCTCACCGAGGACAAATGACCCCTACAATGAGCAGTTCTTC.

The chain links TRBV30 to TRBJ1-5, with TRBD1 identical over 7 bases. The CDR3 covers 15 residues. The V gene's germline CDR1 is GTSNPN and CDR2 SVGIG (reference sequence). Trimming cost V 1 base and J 5 bases; bases outside gene matches: 8. CDR3 residues: CAWSGISGGDQPQHF. The CDR3 nucleotides are TGTGCCTGGAGTGGTATATCAGGGGGTGATCAGCCCCAGCATTTT.

This clone was counted once. The chain combines TRBV5-4 with TRBJ2-7; D uncertain. The CDR3 is made up of 14 amino acids. V was cut by 0 bases and J by 4 bases, with 11 bases left in between. Germline V gene data show CDR1 as SGHNT and CDR2 as YYREEE (reference sequence). CDR3 nucleotide sequence: TGTGCCAGCAGCTTGGCCGGCGGAGAGTACGAGCAGTACTTC. Translating it yields CASSLAGGEYEQYF.

The chain combines TRBV14 with TRBJ2-1; 9 nucleotides align to TRBD1. V was pared by 1 base and J by 4 bases, with 2 bases of the junction left unmatched. Germline CDR1 and CDR2: SGHDN and FVKESK. This CDR3 has 15 residues. Here the CDR3 DNA reads TGTGCCAGCAGCCAAGCGGGACAGGGATACAATGAGCAGTTCTTC. Translating gives CASSQAGQGYNEQFF.

The rearrangement uses TRBV5-4 and TRBJ1-2, with 7 bases identical to TRBD1. The V gene's germline CDR1 is SGHNT and CDR2 YYREEE (reference sequence). The CDR3 runs 14 residues. After removal of 2 bases from V and 8 bases from J, the junction contained 9 bases not matched to a gene. CDR3 sequence reads: CASSLPGQSHGYTF. The DNA for the CDR3 is TGTGCCAGCAGCTTACCGGGACAGTCTCACGGCTACACCTTC.

The chain joins TRBV7-4 to TRBJ1-1; D might be TRBD1 (6 bases). The CDR3 length is 15 residues. Germline V lookup: CDR1 SGHVT, CDR2 SQSDAQ. V dropped 1 base and J dropped 4 bases, with 13 bases sitting between them. CDR3 sequence reads: CASSLEGGAVTEAFF. The CDR3 region has the DNA TGTGCCAGCAGCTTAGAGGGGGGCGCCGTCACTGAAGCTTTCTTT. The full variable domain, rest sourced from reference TRBV7-4 and TRBJ1-1, is GAGVSQSPRYKVAKRGRDVALRCDSISGHVTLYWYRQTLGQGSEVLTYSQSDAQRDKSGRPSGRFSAERPERSVSTLKIQRTEQGDSAVYLCASSLEGGAVTEAFFGQGTRLTVV.

This clone occurred a few times. The J gene is TRBJ1-5, the V gene TRBV28, with D unresolved. The CDR3 spans 12 residues. Deletions cut 8 bases from V and 4 bases from J, with 9 bases between. Germline CDR1 MDHEN, CDR2 SYDVKM. The CDR3 protein is CASGLGNQPQHF. The CDR3 DNA reads as TGTGCCAGCGGATTAGGGAATCAGCCCCAGCATTTT.

V usage is TRBV25-1 and J usage is TRBJ1-5, with 9 bases lining up with TRBD1. The V gene's germline CDR1 is MGHDK and CDR2 SYGVNS. There are 16 residues in the CDR3. Germline trimming cut 2 bases from V and 2 bases from J; bases unmatched to any gene: 4. CDR3 DNA sequence: TGTGCCAGCAGTGAAACAGGGGGCGACGGCAATCAGCCCCAGCATTTT. Its protein is CASSETGGDGNQPQHF. Supplemented by reference TRBV25-1 and TRBJ1-5, the full variable domain reads EADIYQTPRYLVIGTGKKITLECSQTMGHDKMYWYQQDPGMELHLIHYSYGVNSTEKGDLSSESTVSRIRTEHFPLTLESARPSHTSQYLCASSETGGDGNQPQHFGDGTRLSIL.

The chain carries TRBV29-1 and TRBJ1-4; TRBD1 matches at 8 bases. Germline V gene data show CDR1 as SQVTM and CDR2 as ANQGSEA. The CDR3 spans 13 residues. J lost 8 bases, V lost 4 bases, and 6 bases had no gene match. DNA for the CDR3: TGCAGCGTTGCGGGAGGGACAGGAGAAAAACTGTTTTTT. Its translation: CSVAGGTGEKLFF.

The genes are TRBV11-1 and TRBJ2-6; D ambiguous. The germline V gene encodes CDR1 SGHAT and CDR2 FQDESV (reference sequence). The V end was cut by 1 base, the J end by 2 bases, with 9 bases between. The CDR3 length is 16 residues. The CDR3 region has the DNA TGTGCCAGCAGCTTAGTTGTTCGGCCTGGGGCCAACGTCCTGACTTTC. Translating gives CASSLVVRPGANVLTF.

This chain links TRBV13 with TRBJ2-7; D is perhaps TRBD1 or TRBD2 (6 bases each). The CDR3 spans 16 residues. Per the germline V gene, CDR1 is PRHDT and CDR2 is FYEKMQ (reference sequence). Trimming left V 3 bases short and J 5 bases short, with 20 bases between. The CDR3 DNA follows: TGTGCCAGCAGCTTTAGGGGGGTTATTAGGAGGGACGAGCAGTACTTC. As protein: CASSFRGVIRRDEQYF.

This rearrangement joins TRBV18 to TRBJ2-2; 9 nucleotides line up with TRBD1. V lost 4 bases, J lost 3 bases, and 6 bases stayed unmatched. The germline CDR1 and CDR2 sequences are KGHSH and LQKENI. The CDR3 loop spans 16 amino acids. CDR3 sequence: CASSLTDRGDTGELFF. CDR3 sequence (DNA): TGTGCCAGCTCACTCACGGACAGGGGAGACACCGGGGAGCTGTTTTTT.

This sequence joins TRBV5-8 and TRBJ1-4, with D tentatively TRBD1 (6 bases). Germline CDR1 is SGHTS and CDR2 is YDEGEE. The CDR3 loop spans 15 amino acids. Trimming removed 4 bases at V and 8 bases at J, with 18 bases between. For the CDR3, the DNA is TGTGCCAGCAGCCTAAAGCGTGGGGGGCTAGAAAAACTGTTTTTT. Its translation is CASSLKRGGLEKLFF. Filled out from reference TRBV5-8 and TRBJ1-4, the complete variable domain reads EAGVTQSPTHLIKTRGQQATLRCSPISGHTSVYWYQQALGLGLQFLLWYDEGEERNRGNFPPRFSGRQFPNYSSELNVNALELEDSALYLCASSLKRGGLEKLFFGSGTQLSVL.

This clone was found once. The chain links TRBV29-1 to TRBJ2-5; 11 bases agree with TRBD2. Trimming took 7 bases from V and 5 from J; bases not matched to a gene: 3. CDR3 length: 12 amino acids. Germline V gives CDR1 SQVTM, CDR2 ANQGSEA. CDR3 residues: CSGIAGGETQYF. CDR3 DNA sequence: TGCAGCGGTATAGCGGGAGGGGAGACCCAGTACTTC.

For the CDR3, the DNA is TGCGCCAGCAGCTTGGCCCCGGTGGGGACAGGGACGTTCAATGAGCAGTTCTTC. Amino acid sequence: CASSLAPVGTGTFNEQFF. This sequence joins TRBV5-1 and TRBJ2-1; TRBD1 matches at 9 bases. This CDR3 comprises 18 residues. Unmatched junction bases numbered 13, after V lost 0 bases and J lost 6 bases. Germline V gene sequence: CDR1 SGHRS, CDR2 YFSETQ.

The chain carries TRBV9 and TRBJ2-7; 9 bases match TRBD1. The CDR3 runs 13 residues. Looked up from germline, CDR1 is SGDLS and CDR2 is YYNGEE. V gave up 3 bases and J gave up 6 bases; unmatched junction bases: 4. The CDR3 here is CASSGGQGGEQYF. The CDR3 bases are TGTGCCAGCAGCGGGGGACAGGGCGGCGAGCAGTACTTC.

The chain carries TRBV18 and TRBJ2-7, with D possibly TRBD2 on 6 matching bases. The CDR3 is 14 residues long. CDR1 KGHSH and CDR2 LQKENI come from the germline V gene. Trimming cost V 4 bases and J 2 bases, with 12 bases left between them. CDR3 amino acids: CASSLTGSAYEQYF. The CDR3, as DNA: TGTGCCAGCTCACTAACCGGGAGCGCCTACGAGCAGTACTTC.

The V gene is TRBV21-1, the J gene TRBJ2-7; the table gives TRBD1 as D, unverified against the DNA. TRBV21-1 is given as a pseudogene. CDR3 size: 15 residues. CDR3 nucleotide sequence: TGTGCCAGCAGCAAAGTGGGCAGGGGGCCCGTTTGGAGGCCCTTC. Protein: CASSKVGRGPVWRPF.

This chain connects TRBV14 to TRBJ1-4; D perhaps matches TRBD1 (5 bases). V lost 4 bases, J lost 6 bases, and 9 bases lay in between. Germline loops: CDR1 SGHDN, CDR2 FVKESK. This CDR3 spans 13 amino acids. CDR3: CASSRGGDEKLFF. In DNA form, the CDR3 reads TGTGCCAGCAGCCGGGGAGGGGATGAAAAACTGTTTTTT.